The 24 T cell receptor beta chains reported below all come from one sample, sequenced in a study of blood T cell repertoires in COVID-19. Libraries were prepared by immunoSEQ multiplex PCR; TCRdb keeps only in-frame clonotypes and omits some of them. The data contain around 320,000 clones, approximately 89% of them singletons. Sequencing input: peripheral blood. The receptors were sampled from a woman under 40 with COVID-19, enrolled during active disease.

This chain connects TRBV19 to TRBJ2-2; D is possibly TRBD1 (5 bases). Germline V gene lookup returns CDR1 LNHDA and CDR2 SQIVND (reference sequence). This CDR3 has 13 amino acids. V dropped 6 bases and J dropped 0 bases, with 5 bases sitting between them. In nucleotides, the CDR3 is TGTGCCAGTAGGACAGCGAACACCGGGGAGCTGTTTTTT. Protein sequence: CASRTANTGELFF.

The chain couples TRBV6-6 to TRBJ1-2; tentatively, D is TRBD1 (6 bases). The ends were cut back, 5 bases at V and 8 bases at J, with 18 bases in the middle. The CDR3 contains 14 residues. Per germline, CDR1 MNHNY and CDR2 SVGAGI (reference sequence). The CDR3 DNA is TGTGCCAGCAGTCGATCCGGGACAACTTTAGGCTACACCTTC. It codes for CASSRSGTTLGYTF.

The V and J genes are TRBV19 and TRBJ1-1; 9 bases agree with TRBD1. This CDR3 is 15 amino acids long. CDR1 and CDR2 from the germline V gene are LNHDA and SQIVND (reference sequence). V dropped 6 bases and J dropped 4; count of bases not matched to a gene: 9. The CDR3 nucleotides read TGTGCCAGTAGCCCCACAGGGGGCTTTGGCACTGAAGCTTTCTTT. Its protein is CASSPTGGFGTEAFF.

This rearrangement joins TRBV9 to TRBJ2-2; 7 positions agree with TRBD1. The CDR3 runs 16 residues. V trimming: 3 bases; J trimming: 1 base; junction bases outside the gene matches: 6. Germline loops: CDR1 SGDLS, CDR2 YYNGEE. The CDR3 bases are TGTGCCAGCAGCGACCTCGGGACAGTGAACACCGGGGAGCTGTTTTTT. Amino acid sequence: CASSDLGTVNTGELFF.

Here the CDR3 DNA reads TGTGCCACCTTACAGGGGGCCTTAAGCAATCAGCCCCAGCATTTT. Translated, it gives CATLQGALSNQPQHF. The rearrangement joins TRBV19 to TRBJ1-5, with TRBD1 matching over 9 bases. This CDR3 has 15 residues. J gave up 1 base and V 10 bases, and 8 bases lay outside the gene matches. Germline V gene sequence: CDR1 LNHDA, CDR2 SQIVND (reference sequence).

This chain joins TRBV6-5 and TRBJ2-1; D is ambiguous. V lost 8 bases and J lost 0, with 8 bases in between. Germline CDR1 is MNHEY and CDR2 is SVGAGI. The CDR3 runs 13 residues. The CDR3 loop reads CASCRSSYNEQFF. CDR3 DNA sequence: TGTGCCAGCTGTCGCAGCTCCTACAATGAGCAGTTCTTC.

The chain has TRBV6-4 and TRBJ2-7, with 8 bases lining up with TRBD1. CDR3 size: 16 residues. Germline V gene data show CDR1 as MRHNA and CDR2 as SNTAGT. J gave up 3 bases and V 0 bases, and 7 bases lay outside the gene matches. The CDR3 loop is CASSDSPGTGLYEQYF. In DNA, the CDR3 is TGTGCCAGCAGTGACTCCCCCGGGACAGGTCTCTACGAGCAGTACTTC.

This chain uses TRBV5-1 with TRBJ2-1, with 9 bases aligning to TRBD2. The CDR3 has 15 amino acids. The trim removed 5 bases at V and 9 bases at J, leaving 12 bases unmatched. Germline V lookup: CDR1 SGHRS, CDR2 YFSETQ. DNA for the CDR3: TGCGCCAGCAGACCCGGGACTAGCAGTAGTGGTGAGCAGTTCTTC. This codes for CASRPGTSSSGEQFF.

The CDR3 DNA sequence: TGTGCCAGCAGCTTAGCTGGGGCGTTAGAAGCTTTCTTT. It encodes CASSLAGALEAFF. The chain is built from TRBV7-9 and TRBJ1-1, with D possibly being TRBD1 (5 bases). This CDR3 is 13 amino acids long. V was shortened by 0 bases and J by 8 bases, with 10 bases between the two germline ends. CDR1 is SEHNR and CDR2 is FQNEAQ in the germline V gene (reference sequence).

This chain links TRBV7-8 with TRBJ2-3; 10 positions agree with TRBD2. The CDR3 totals 16 residues. CDR1 is SGHVS and CDR2 is FQNEAQ in the germline V gene. Unmatched junction bases numbered 7, after V lost 5 bases and J lost 2 bases. The CDR3 is CASSRNSGGSTDTQYF. The DNA for the CDR3 is TGTGCCAGCAGCCGTAATAGCGGGGGGTCCACAGATACGCAGTATTTT.

Note on this clone: Other DNA sequences within the sample encode an identical CDR3. This rearrangement joins TRBV5-1 to TRBJ2-5; D is possibly TRBD2 (6 bases). In germline, CDR1 is SGHRS, CDR2 YFSETQ. Trimming stripped 0 bases from V and 5 bases from J, with 11 bases between. The CDR3 totals 14 residues. CDR3 DNA: TGCGCCAGCAGCTTGGCGGGGGTCGGGGAGACCCAGTACTTC. This gives the protein CASSLAGVGETQYF.

The CDR3 bases are TGTGCCAGCAGCGTAACTCAGGTTAACGAGTACTTC. It is translated as CASSVTQVNEYF. The chain carries TRBV11-2 and TRBJ2-7; D is ambiguous. This CDR3 contains 12 residues. Looked up from germline, CDR1 is SGHAT and CDR2 is FQNNGV. V gave up 5 bases and J gave up 11 bases, with 16 bases separating them.

The chain recombines TRBV2 with TRBJ2-5; D is possibly TRBD2 (5 bases). Germline-derived CDR1 and CDR2 are SNHLY and FYNNEI. The CDR3 contains 14 residues. Trimming removed 5 bases at V and 4 bases at J, with 14 bases between. DNA of the CDR3: TGTGCCAGCAGTAAACGCCTAGCTGGAGAGACCCAGTACTTC. Translated: CASSKRLAGETQYF.

The rearrangement links TRBV9 to TRBJ2-1; D is uncertain. Trimming stripped 0 bases from V and 8 bases from J, with 9 bases between. Germline V gene lookup returns CDR1 SGDLS and CDR2 YYNGEE. The CDR3 totals 13 residues. CDR3 bases: TGTGCCAGCAGCGTAGTTGTCTCGGATGAGCAGTTCTTC. Its translation: CASSVVVSDEQFF.

This chain joins TRBV6-5 and TRBJ1-2; 9 nucleotides line up with TRBD1. The CDR3 consists of 13 residues. The trim removed 11 bases at V and 4 bases at J, leaving 8 bases unmatched. Per germline, CDR1 MNHEY and CDR2 SVGAGI. The chain's CDR3 is CAGRTGESYGYTF. In nucleotides, the CDR3 is TGTGCCGGAAGGACAGGGGAGAGCTATGGCTACACCTTC.

This chain links TRBV28 with TRBJ1-2; no firm D call. This CDR3 spans 11 amino acids. The V and J ends lost 7 bases and 8 bases respectively, with 11 bases between them. Germline V gene sequence: CDR1 MDHEN, CDR2 SYDVKM. CDR3 amino acids: CASTGSSGYTF. The CDR3 nucleotides read TGTGCCAGCACTGGGAGTTCCGGCTACACCTTC.

The chain couples TRBV6-5 to TRBJ1-2; 7 nucleotides agree with TRBD1. The CDR3 runs to 15 residues. The junction had 15 bases not matched to a gene; V was cut back by 6 bases and J by 8 bases. Germline V gene data show CDR1 as MNHEY and CDR2 as SVGAGI. As DNA, the CDR3 is TGTGCCAGCAGCCCCGGACAGGTTCTGGGGAGGGGCTACACCTTC. Amino acid sequence: CASSPGQVLGRGYTF.

The gene calls are TRBV4-1 and TRBJ1-4, with 7 bases aligning to TRBD1. The CDR3 is 17 residues long. Germline V gene sequence: CDR1 MGHRA, CDR2 YSYEKL. V lost 0 bases, J lost 5 bases, and 9 bases stayed unmatched. Here the CDR3 reads CASSQDGRTGVNEKLFF. In nucleotides, the CDR3 is TGCGCCAGCAGCCAAGACGGAAGGACAGGCGTCAATGAAAAACTGTTTTTT.

The rearrangement links TRBV7-2 to TRBJ1-5; D possibly corresponds to TRBD1 (5 bases). There are 17 residues in the CDR3. The germline V and J ends were trimmed by 2 bases and 0 bases, with 14 bases remaining between them. Per germline, CDR1 SGHTA and CDR2 FQGNSA. In DNA form, the CDR3 reads TGTGCCAGCAGCTTACATTCGGGACTCCGTAGCAATCAGCCCCAGCATTTT. Encoded protein: CASSLHSGLRSNQPQHF.

This chain joins TRBV2 and TRBJ2-1; the D is unclear. Trimming left V 3 bases short and J 1 base short, with 4 bases between. From germline, CDR1 is SNHLY and CDR2 FYNNEI. The CDR3 is 13 amino acids. The CDR3 bases are TGTGCCAGCAGTGATGAGTCCTACAATGAGCAGTTCTTC. Protein product: CASSDESYNEQFF.

The chain joins TRBV7-8 to TRBJ2-2; D is possibly TRBD2 (6 bases). Per the germline V gene, CDR1 is SGHVS and CDR2 is FQNEAQ. The CDR3 consists of 17 residues. Trimming cost V 5 bases and J 3 bases, with 19 bases left between them. CDR3: CASSPNSVSGYTGELFF. The DNA of the CDR3 is TGTGCCAGCAGCCCGAACTCCGTTAGCGGATACACCGGGGAGCTGTTTTTT.

The V and J genes are TRBV6-5 and TRBJ1-1; D is perhaps TRBD1 (5 bases). The CDR3 length is 15 residues. Germline CDR1 reads MNHEY; CDR2 reads SVGAGI. Trimming cost V 5 bases and J 2 bases, with 15 bases left between them. CDR3 sequence: CASSRDFIQNTEAFF. CDR3 nucleotide sequence: TGTGCCAGCAGTAGGGACTTTATCCAAAACACTGAAGCTTTCTTT.

CDR3 sequence: CASSLLASVTQYF. In DNA, the CDR3 is TGTGCCAGCAGCCTCCTAGCTAGCGTAACGCAGTATTTT. The V gene is TRBV13, the J gene TRBJ2-3; a weak D match, TRBD2 (6 bases). Germline CDR1 is PRHDT and CDR2 is FYEKMQ (reference sequence). There are 13 residues in the CDR3. V was pared by 5 bases and J by 9 bases, with 15 bases between.

The V and J genes are TRBV21-1 and TRBJ1-2; whether TRBD1, the table's D call, matches the DNA was not checked. TRBV21-1 is listed as a pseudogene. The CDR3 covers 12 residues. The CDR3 coding sequence is TGTGCCAGCAAACAGGGGGCCGGGGGCTACACCTTC. Its translation is CASKQGAGGYTF.